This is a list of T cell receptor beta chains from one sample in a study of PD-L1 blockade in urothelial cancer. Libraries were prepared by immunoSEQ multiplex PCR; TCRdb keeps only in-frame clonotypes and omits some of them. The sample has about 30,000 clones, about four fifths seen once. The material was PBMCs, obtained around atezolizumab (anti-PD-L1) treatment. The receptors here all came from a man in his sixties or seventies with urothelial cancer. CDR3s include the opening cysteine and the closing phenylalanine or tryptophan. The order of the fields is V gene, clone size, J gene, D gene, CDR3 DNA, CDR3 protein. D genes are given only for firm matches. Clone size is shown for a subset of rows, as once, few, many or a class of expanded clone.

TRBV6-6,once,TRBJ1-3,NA,TGTGCCAGCACAACAGGAGTTGGTAGCTCTGGAAACACCATATATTTT,CASTTGVGSSGNTIYF
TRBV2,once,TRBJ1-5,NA,TGTGCCAGCAGGGGGGACACGTCGGATCAGCCCCAGCATTTT,CASRGDTSDQPQHF
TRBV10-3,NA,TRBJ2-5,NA,TGTGCCATCAGTGAGTCAACAGGGCACGAGACCCAGTACTTC,CAISESTGHETQYF
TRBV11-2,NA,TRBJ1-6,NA,TGTGCCAGCAGCGTGCAGGGTGCCGCTTATAATTCACCCCTCCACTTT,CASSVQGAAYNSPLHF
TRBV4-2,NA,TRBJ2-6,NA,TGTGCCAGCAGCCAGAGCTCTGGGGCCAACGTCCTGACTTTC,CASSQSSGANVLTF
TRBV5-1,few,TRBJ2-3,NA,TGCGCCAGCAGCTTGAATGGGGGCCCCACTGCAGATACGCAGTATTTT,CASSLNGGPTADTQYF
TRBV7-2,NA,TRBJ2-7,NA,TGTGCCAGCAGCTTGAGGGCCTCCTACGAGCAGTACTTC,CASSLRASYEQYF
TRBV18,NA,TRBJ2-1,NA,TGTGCCAGCTCCCCCTCCAGCTCCTACAATGAGCAGTTCTTC,CASSPSSSYNEQFF
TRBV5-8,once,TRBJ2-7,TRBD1,TGTGCCAGCAGCTTGGAGACAGGGACCCCCTACGAGCAGTACTTC,CASSLETGTPYEQYF
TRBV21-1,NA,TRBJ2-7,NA,TGTGCCAGCAGATATAGACTAGCGGGATCATACGAGCAGTACTTC,CASRYRLAGSYEQYF
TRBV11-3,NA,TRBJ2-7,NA,TGTGCCAGCAGCTCTAGCCAACCGGAGCAGTACTTC,CASSSSQPEQYF
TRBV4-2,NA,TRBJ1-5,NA,TGTGCCAGCAGCCAAGGCGGCTTTCGGTCCCGACAGATCAATCAGCCCCAGCATTTT,CASSQGGFRSRQINQPQHF
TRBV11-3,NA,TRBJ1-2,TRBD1,TGTGCCAGCAGCGAAGGGGGCTTGAACTATGGCTACACCTTC,CASSEGGLNYGYTF
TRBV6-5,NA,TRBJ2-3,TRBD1,TGTGCCAGCAGTTACTCGAGGGACAGGGTGGGAGATACGCAGTATTTT,CASSYSRDRVGDTQYF
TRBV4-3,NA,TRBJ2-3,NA,TGCGCCAGCAGCCAAGGGGCGGGATTCACAGATACGCAGTATTTT,CASSQGAGFTDTQYF
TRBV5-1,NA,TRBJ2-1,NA,TGCGCCAGCAGCTTGGTAGGTGGGGGGGCCGTTGAGCAGTTCTTC,CASSLVGGGAVEQFF
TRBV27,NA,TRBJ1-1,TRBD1,TGTGCCAGCAGTACGACAGGGTACATCACTGAAGCTTTCTTT,CASSTTGYITEAFF
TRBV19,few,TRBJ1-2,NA,TGTGCCAGTAGTCAGGGGCCCGTTTATGGCTACACCTTC,CASSQGPVYGYTF
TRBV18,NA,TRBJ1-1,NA,TGTGCCAGCTCACCGAGGGGGTCGGATTTAAACACTGAAGCTTTCTTT,CASSPRGSDLNTEAFF
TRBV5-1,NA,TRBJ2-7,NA,TGCGCCAGCAGCTTGGATGGGACAGCCGGCGGGGACGAGCAGTACTTC,CASSLDGTAGGDEQYF
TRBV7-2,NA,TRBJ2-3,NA,TGTGCCAGCAGCTTAGCGGGGAGGACAGATACGCAGTATTTT,CASSLAGRTDTQYF
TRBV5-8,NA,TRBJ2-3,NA,TGTGCCAGCAACCGCCGCGCAGATACGCAGTATTTT,CASNRRADTQYF
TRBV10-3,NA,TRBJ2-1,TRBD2,TGTGCCATCAGTGTTGGCGGGGGGGCCGTCAATGAGCAGTTCTTC,CAISVGGGAVNEQFF
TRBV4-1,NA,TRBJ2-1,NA,TGCGCCAGCAGCCTCCTCGGTAGTCTCTCCTACAATGAGCAGTTCTTC,CASSLLGSLSYNEQFF
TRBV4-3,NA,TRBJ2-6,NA,TGCGCCAGCAGCCAGATGACGCAGGGGACCGGGGCCAACGTCCTGACTTTC,CASSQMTQGTGANVLTF
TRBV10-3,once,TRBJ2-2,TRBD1,TGTGCCATCAGAGGACAGGGAAACACCGGGGAGCTGTTTTTT,CAIRGQGNTGELFF
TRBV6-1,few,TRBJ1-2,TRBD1,TGTGCCAGCAGGCAGGGGGCAGAAAGCCTTTATGGCTACACCTTC,CASRQGAESLYGYTF
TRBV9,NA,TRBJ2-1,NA,TGTGCCAGCAGCGGGGACTTCGAGCGGGTCGTCAATGAGCAGTTCTTC,CASSGDFERVVNEQFF
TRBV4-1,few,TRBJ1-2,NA,TGCGCCAGCAGCCAAGATAGGGACAACAAAGGGATGCAATATGGCTACACCTTC,CASSQDRDNKGMQYGYTF
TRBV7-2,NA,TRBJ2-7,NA,TGTGCCAGCAGCTTAATCGGAGGGGGGGCCTACGAGCAGTACTTC,CASSLIGGGAYEQYF
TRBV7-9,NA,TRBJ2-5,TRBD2,TGTGCCAGCAGCCCCGGACTAGCGGACCAAGAGACCCAGTACTTC,CASSPGLADQETQYF
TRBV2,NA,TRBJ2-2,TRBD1,TGTGCCAGCACCGGGACAGGGAGCAACACCGGGGAGCTGTTTTTT,CASTGTGSNTGELFF
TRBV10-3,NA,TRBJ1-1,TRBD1,TGTGCCATCAGTGAGTCGACAGGGGGCGTTGAAGCTTTCTTT,CAISESTGGVEAFF
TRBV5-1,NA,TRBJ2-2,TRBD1,TGCGCCAGCAGCTTTCAGGGGGTCAACACCGGGGAGCTGTTTTTT,CASSFQGVNTGELFF
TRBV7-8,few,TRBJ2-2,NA,TGTGCCAGCAGCTTAGCCGGAGCCGGGGAGCTGTTTTTT,CASSLAGAGELFF
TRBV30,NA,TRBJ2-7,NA,TGTGCCTGGAGTGTACCAAGAGGGAGCTCCTACGAGCAGTACTTC,CAWSVPRGSSYEQYF
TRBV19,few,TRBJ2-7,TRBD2,TGTGCCAGTAGTATCGAACTAGCGAGTCCCTACGAGCAGTACTTC,CASSIELASPYEQYF
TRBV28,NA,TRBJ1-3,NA,TGTGCCAGCAGTGAAGGCGGAGGATCTGGAAACACCATATATTTT,CASSEGGGSGNTIYF